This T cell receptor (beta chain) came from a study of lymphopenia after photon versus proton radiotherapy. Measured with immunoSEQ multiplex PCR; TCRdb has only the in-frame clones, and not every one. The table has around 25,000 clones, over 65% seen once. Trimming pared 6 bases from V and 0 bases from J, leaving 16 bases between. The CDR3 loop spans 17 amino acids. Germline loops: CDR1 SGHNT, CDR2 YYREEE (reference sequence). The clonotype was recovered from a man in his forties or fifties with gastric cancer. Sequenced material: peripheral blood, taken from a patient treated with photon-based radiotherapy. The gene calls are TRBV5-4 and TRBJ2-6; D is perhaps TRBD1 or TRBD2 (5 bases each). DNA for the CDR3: TGTGCCAGCACCCCGCCACGAGGGGTCTCTGGGGCCAACGTCCTGACTTTC. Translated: CASTPPRGVSGANVLTF.